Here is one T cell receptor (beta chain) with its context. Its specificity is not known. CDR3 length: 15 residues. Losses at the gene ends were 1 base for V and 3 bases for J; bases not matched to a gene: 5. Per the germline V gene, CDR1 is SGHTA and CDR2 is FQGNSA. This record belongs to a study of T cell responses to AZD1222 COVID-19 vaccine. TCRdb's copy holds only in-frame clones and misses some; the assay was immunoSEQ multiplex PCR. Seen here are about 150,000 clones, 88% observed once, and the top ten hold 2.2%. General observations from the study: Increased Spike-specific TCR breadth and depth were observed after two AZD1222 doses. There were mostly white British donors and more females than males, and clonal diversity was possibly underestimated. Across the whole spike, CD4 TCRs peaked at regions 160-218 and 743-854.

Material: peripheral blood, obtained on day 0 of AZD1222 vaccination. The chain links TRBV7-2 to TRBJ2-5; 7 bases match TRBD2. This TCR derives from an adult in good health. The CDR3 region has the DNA TGTGCCAGCAGCTTAGTACTAGCGAACGAAGAGACCCAGTACTTC. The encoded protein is CASSLVLANEETQYF. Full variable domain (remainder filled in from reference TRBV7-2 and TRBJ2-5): GAGVSQSPSNKVTEKGKDVELRCDPISGHTALYWYRQSLGQGLEFLIYFQGNSAPDKSGLPSDRFSAERTGGSVSTLTIQRTQQEDSAVYLCASSLVLANEETQYFGPGTRLLVL.